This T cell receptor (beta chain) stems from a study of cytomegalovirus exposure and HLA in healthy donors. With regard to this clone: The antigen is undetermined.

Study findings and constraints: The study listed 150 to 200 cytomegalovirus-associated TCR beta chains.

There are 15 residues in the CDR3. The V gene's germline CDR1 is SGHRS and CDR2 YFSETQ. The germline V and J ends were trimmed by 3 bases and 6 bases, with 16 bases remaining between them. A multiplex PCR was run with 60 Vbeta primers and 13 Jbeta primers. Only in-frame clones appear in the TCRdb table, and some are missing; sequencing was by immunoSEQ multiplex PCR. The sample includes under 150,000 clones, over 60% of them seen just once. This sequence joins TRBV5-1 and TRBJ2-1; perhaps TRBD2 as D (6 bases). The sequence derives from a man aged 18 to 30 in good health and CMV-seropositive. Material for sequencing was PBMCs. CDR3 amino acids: CASSSKSLRGNEQFF. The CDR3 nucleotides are TGCGCCAGCAGCTCGAAATCGTTGCGGGGCAATGAGCAGTTCTTC.